There are many counts of the clone carrying this TCR beta chain. Amplified TCR beta CDR3 regions came from RNA transcripts. First-round RT-PCR with HTBI primers amplified the TCR CDR3 region. Each CDR3 protein gets one entry after TCRdb re-called the multiplex PCR reads with MiXCR. The table has hundreds of thousands of distinct CDR3 sequences, around 17% seen once. The length of the CDR3 is 16 residues. Germline V gives CDR1 DFQATT, CDR2 SNEGSKA (reference sequence). Trimming cost V 5 bases and J 3 bases; bases outside gene matches: 13. This specimen belongs to a study of T cells in Graves' hyperthyroidism and ophthalmopathy.

Sequencing input: blood. The receptor's source is a woman younger than 35 with Graves' hyperthyroidism. The chain recombines TRBV20-1 with TRBJ2-3, with 8 bases identical to TRBD2. The chain's CDR3 is CSAEITGTRGTDTQYF. CDR3 DNA: TGCAGTGCTGAAATTACCGGGACTAGAGGTACAGATACGCAGTATTTT.